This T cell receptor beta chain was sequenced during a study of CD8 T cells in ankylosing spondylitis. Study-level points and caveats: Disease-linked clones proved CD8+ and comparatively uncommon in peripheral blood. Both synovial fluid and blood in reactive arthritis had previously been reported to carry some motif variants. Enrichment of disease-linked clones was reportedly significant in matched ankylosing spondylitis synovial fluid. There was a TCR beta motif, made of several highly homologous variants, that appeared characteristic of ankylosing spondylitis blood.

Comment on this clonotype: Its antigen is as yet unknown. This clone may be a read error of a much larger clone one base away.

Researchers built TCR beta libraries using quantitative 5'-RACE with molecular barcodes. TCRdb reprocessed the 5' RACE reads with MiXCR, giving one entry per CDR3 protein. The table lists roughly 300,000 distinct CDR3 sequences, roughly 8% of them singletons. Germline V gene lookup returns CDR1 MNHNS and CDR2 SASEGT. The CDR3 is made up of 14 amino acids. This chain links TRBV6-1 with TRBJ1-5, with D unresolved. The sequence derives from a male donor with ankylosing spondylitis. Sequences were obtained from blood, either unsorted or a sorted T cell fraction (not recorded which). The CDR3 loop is CASQSTYSNQPLHF. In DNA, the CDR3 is TGTGCCAGCCAATCGACCTATAGCAATCAGCCCCTGCATTTT.